Listed here is a single T cell receptor beta chain. Its antigen is not identified. Regulatory T cells were sorted as CD4+CD25hiCD127low/negative cells. The sample comes from a study of B cell selection in AIRE deficiency. Assay: immunoSEQ multiplex PCR; the TCRdb copy retains only in-frame clones and omits some. This table holds about 22,000 clones, roughly 91% found once. Study conclusions and caveats: Tconv and Treg cells from AIRE-deficient patients resembled healthy donors in TCRBV usage, CDR3 length and diversity.

Sequenced material: CD4+CD25+ Tregs sorted from PBMCs. The TCR was taken from a human donor in good health.

CDR3 sequence: CASSQGQDRYGYTF. For the CDR3, the DNA is TGCGCCAGCAGCCAAGGACAGGACCGGTATGGCTACACCTTC. J is TRBJ1-2 and V is TRBV5-1; 7 nucleotides agree with TRBD1. The V segment lost 4 bases and the J segment 5 bases; nucleotides outside the gene matches: 8. Germline loops: CDR1 SGHRS, CDR2 YFSETQ. CDR3 length: 14 residues.